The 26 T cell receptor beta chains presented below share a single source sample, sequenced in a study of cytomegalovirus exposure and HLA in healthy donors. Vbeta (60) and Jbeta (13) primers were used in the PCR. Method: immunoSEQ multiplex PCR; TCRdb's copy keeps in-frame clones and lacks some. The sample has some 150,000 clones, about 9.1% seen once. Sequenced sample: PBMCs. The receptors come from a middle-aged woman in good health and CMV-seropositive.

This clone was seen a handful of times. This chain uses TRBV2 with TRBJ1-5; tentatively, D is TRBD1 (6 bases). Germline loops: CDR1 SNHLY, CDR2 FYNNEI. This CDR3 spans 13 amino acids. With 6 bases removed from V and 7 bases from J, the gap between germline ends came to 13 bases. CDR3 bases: TGTGCCAGCAGCGCGGACAGAAACCAGCCCCAGCATTTT. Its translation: CASSADRNQPQHF. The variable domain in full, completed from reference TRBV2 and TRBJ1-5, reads EPEVTQTPSHQVTQMGQEVILRCVPISNHLYFYWYRQILGQKVEFLVSFYNNEISEKSEIFDDQFSVERPDGSNFTLKIRSTKLEDSAMYFCASSADRNQPQHFGDGTRLSIL.

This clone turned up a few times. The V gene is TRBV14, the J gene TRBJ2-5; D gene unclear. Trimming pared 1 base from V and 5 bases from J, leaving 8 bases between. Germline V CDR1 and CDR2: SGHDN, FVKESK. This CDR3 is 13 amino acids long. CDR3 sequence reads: CASSQGTLETQYF. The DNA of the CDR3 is TGTGCCAGCAGCCAAGGCACTTTGGAGACCCAGTACTTC. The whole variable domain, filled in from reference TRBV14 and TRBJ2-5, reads EAGVTQFPSHSVIEKGQTVTLRCDPISGHDNLYWYRRVMGKEIKFLLHFVKESKQDESGMPNNRFLAERTGGTYSTLKVQPAELEDSGVYFCASSQGTLETQYFGPGTRLLVL.

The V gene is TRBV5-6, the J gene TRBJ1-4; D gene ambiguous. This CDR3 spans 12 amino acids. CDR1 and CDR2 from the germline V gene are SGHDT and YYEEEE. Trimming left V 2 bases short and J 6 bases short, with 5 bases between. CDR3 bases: TGTGCCAGCAGCTTCGGAGATGAAAAACTGTTTTTT. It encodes CASSFGDEKLFF.

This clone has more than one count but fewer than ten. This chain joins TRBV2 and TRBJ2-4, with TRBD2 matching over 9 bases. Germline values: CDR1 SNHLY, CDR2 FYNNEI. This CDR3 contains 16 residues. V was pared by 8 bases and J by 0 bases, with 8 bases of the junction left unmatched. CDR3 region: CASQRGVGIAKNIQYF. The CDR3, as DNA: TGTGCCAGCCAGCGGGGGGTCGGGATAGCCAAAAACATTCAGTACTTC.

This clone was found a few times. The CDR3 DNA is TGTGCCAGCAGCTCCCTGGGGGACAGGCCCCGCTCTAACTATGGCTACACCTTC. Its protein product is CASSSLGDRPRSNYGYTF. The chain links TRBV13 to TRBJ1-2, with 8 bases matching TRBD1. The germline V gene has CDR1 PRHDT and CDR2 FYEKMQ (reference sequence). This CDR3 region has 18 residues. The V and J ends lost 4 bases and 0 bases, in that order; junction bases with no gene match: 13.

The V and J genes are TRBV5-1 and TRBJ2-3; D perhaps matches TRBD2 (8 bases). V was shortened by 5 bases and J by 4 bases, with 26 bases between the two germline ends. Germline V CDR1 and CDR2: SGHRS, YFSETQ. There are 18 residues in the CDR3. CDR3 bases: TGCGCCAGCAGTTCGGGCCCAGGGGGACTAGGGGTCCCAGATACGCAGTATTTT. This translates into CASSSGPGGLGVPDTQYF.

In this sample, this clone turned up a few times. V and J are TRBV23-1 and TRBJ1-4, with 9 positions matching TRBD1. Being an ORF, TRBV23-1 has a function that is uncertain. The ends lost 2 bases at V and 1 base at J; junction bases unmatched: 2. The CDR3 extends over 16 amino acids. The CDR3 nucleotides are TGCGCCAGCAGTCAAATGGGACAGGGAACTAATGAAAAACTGTTTTTT. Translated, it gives CASSQMGQGTNEKLFF.

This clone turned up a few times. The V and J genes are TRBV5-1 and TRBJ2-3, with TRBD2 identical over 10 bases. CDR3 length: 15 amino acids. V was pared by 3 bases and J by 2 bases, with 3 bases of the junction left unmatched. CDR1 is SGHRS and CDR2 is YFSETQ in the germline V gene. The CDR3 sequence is CASSSGLANTDTQYF. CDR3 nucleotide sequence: TGCGCCAGCAGCTCGGGACTAGCGAACACAGATACGCAGTATTTT.

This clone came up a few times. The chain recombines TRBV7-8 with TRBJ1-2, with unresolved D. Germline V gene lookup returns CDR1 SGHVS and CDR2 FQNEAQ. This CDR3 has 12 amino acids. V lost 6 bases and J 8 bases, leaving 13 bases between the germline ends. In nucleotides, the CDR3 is TGTGCCAGCAGTCCAACGGATAGCGGCTACACCTTC. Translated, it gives CASSPTDSGYTF.

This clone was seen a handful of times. The CDR3 region is CASSFDRNTGELFF. In DNA form, the CDR3 reads TGTGCCAGCAGCTTCGACAGAAACACCGGGGAGCTGTTTTTT. The rearrangement joins TRBV13 to TRBJ2-2; possible D gene TRBD1, 5 bases. V was cut by 3 bases and J by 2 bases, with 7 bases left in between. The germline V gene encodes CDR1 PRHDT and CDR2 FYEKMQ (reference sequence). The CDR3 is 14 amino acids. The variable domain in full, completed from reference TRBV13 and TRBJ2-2, reads AAGVIQSPRHLIKEKRETATLKCYPIPRHDTVYWYQQGPGQDPQFLISFYEKMQSDKGSIPDRFSAQQFSDYHSELNMSSLELGDSALYFCASSFDRNTGELFFGEGSRLTVL.

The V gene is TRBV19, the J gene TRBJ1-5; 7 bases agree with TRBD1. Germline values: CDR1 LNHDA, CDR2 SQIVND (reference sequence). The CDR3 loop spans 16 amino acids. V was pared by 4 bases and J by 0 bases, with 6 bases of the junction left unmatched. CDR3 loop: CASSKSTGLSNQPQHF. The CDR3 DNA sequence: TGTGCCAGTAGTAAATCGACAGGGCTTAGCAATCAGCCCCAGCATTTT.

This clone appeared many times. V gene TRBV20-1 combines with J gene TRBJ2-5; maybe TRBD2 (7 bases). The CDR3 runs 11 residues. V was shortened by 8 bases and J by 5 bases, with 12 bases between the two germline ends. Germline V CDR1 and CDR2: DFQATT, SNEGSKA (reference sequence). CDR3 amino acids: CSLQGGETQYF. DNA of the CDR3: TGCAGTTTACAGGGAGGGGAGACCCAGTACTTC.

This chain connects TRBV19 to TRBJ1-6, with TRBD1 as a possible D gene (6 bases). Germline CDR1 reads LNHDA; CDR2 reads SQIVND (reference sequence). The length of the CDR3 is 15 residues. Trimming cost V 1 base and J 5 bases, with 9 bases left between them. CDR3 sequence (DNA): TGTGCCAGTAGTATAGGACAGGTGAATAATTCACCCCTCCACTTT. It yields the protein CASSIGQVNNSPLHF.

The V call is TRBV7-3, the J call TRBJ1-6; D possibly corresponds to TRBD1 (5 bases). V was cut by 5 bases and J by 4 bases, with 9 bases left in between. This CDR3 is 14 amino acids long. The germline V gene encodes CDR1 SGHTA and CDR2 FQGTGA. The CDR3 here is CASSLGGYNSPLHF. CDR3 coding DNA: TGTGCCAGCAGCCTCGGGGGTTATAATTCACCCCTCCACTTT.

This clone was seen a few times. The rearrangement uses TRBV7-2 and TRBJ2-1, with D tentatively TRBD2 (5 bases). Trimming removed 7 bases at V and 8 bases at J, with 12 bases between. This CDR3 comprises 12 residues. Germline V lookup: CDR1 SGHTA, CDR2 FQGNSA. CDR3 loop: CASKAGEHEQFF. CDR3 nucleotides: TGTGCCAGCAAGGCTGGGGAGCATGAGCAGTTCTTC.

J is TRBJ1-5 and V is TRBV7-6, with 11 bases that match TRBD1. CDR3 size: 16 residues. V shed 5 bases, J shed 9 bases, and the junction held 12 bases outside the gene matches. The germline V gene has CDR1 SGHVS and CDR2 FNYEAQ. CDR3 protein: CASSLGTGGTVGPQHF. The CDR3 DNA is TGTGCCAGCAGCCTAGGGACAGGGGGTACGGTTGGGCCCCAGCATTTT.

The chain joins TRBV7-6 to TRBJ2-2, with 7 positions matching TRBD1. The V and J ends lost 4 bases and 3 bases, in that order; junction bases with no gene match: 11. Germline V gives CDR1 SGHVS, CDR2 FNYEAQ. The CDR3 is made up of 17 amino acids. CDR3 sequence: CASSSVGRGKDTGELFF. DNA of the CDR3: TGTGCCAGCAGCTCCGTCGGCAGGGGGAAAGACACCGGGGAGCTGTTTTTT.

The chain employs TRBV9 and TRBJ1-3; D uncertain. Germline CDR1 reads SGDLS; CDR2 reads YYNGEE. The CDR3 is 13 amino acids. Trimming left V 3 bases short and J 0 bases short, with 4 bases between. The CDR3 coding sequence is TGTGCCAGCAGCGATTACTCTGGAAACACCATATATTTT. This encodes CASSDYSGNTIYF.

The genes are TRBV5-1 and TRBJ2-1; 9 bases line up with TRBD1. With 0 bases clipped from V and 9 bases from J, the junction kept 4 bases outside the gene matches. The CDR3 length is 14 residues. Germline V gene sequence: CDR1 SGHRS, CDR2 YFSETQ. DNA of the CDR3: TGCGCCAGCAGCTTGGAAGGGACAGGGCTTGAGCAGTTCTTC. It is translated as CASSLEGTGLEQFF.

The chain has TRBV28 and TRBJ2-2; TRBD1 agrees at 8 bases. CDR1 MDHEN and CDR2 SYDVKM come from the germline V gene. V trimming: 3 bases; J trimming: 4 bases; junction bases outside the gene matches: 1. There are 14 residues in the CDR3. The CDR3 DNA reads TGTGCCAGCAGTTTCAGGGGGCTCACCGGGGAGCTGTTTTTT. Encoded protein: CASSFRGLTGELFF.

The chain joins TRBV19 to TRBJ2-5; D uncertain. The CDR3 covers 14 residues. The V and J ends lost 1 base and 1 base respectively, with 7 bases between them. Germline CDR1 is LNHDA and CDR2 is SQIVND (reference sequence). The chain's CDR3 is CASSIGLPQETQYF. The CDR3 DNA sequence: TGTGCCAGTAGTATAGGACTGCCCCAAGAGACCCAGTACTTC.

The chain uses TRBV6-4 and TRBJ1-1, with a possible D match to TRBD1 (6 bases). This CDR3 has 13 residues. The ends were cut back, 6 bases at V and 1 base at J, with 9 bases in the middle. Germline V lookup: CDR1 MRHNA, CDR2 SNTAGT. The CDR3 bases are TGTGCCAGCAGGGAACAGGGGAACACTGAAGCTTTCTTT. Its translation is CASREQGNTEAFF.

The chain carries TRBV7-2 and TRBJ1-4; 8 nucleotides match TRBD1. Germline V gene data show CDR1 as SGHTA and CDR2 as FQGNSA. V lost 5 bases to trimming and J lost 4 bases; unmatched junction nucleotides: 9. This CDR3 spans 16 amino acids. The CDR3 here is CASSPGTGANNEKLFF. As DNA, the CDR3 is TGTGCCAGCAGCCCGGGGACAGGTGCCAATAATGAAAAACTGTTTTTT.

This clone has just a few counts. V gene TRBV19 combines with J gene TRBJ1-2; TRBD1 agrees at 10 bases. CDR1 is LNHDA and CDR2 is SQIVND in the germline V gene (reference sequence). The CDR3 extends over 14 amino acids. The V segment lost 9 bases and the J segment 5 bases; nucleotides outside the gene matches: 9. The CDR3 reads CASRRDRGDYGYTF. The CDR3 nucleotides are TGTGCCAGCCGCCGGGACAGGGGTGATTATGGCTACACCTTC.

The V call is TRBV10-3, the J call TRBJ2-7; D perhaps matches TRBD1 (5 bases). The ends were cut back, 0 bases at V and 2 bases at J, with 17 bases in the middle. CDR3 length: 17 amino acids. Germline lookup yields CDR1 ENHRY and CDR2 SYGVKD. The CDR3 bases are TGTGCCATCAGTGAGTCGTATAAAGATGGCAGGGCCTACGAGCAGTACTTC. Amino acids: CAISESYKDGRAYEQYF.

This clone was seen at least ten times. The CDR3 protein is CASSSVGVEAFF. DNA of the CDR3: TGTGCCAGCAGCTCTGTAGGGGTTGAAGCTTTCTTT. V and J are TRBV6-5 and TRBJ1-1, with a tentative D call TRBD1 (5 bases). V dropped 6 bases and J dropped 7 bases, with 12 bases sitting between them. The CDR3 is 12 residues long. Germline CDR1 reads MNHEY; CDR2 reads SVGAGI.